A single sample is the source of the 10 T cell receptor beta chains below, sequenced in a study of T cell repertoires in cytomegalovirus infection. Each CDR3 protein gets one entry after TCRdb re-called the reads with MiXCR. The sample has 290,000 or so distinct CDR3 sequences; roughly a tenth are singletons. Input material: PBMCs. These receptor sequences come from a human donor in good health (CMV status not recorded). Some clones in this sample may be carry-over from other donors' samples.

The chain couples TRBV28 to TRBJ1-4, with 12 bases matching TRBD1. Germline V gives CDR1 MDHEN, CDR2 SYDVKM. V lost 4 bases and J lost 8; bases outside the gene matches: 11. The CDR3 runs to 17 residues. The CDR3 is CASSWPASGQGAEKLFF. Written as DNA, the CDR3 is TGTGCCAGCAGTTGGCCCGCGTCGGGACAGGGGGCCGAAAAACTGTTTTTT.

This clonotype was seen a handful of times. CDR3 coding DNA: TGTGCCAGCAGCTTGCACTCCAGCCGCGAGGGACATCACTACGAGCAGTACTTC. This codes for CASSLHSSREGHHYEQYF. The V and J genes are TRBV5-4 and TRBJ2-7, with TRBD1 as a possible D gene (6 bases). From germline, CDR1 is SGHNT and CDR2 YYREEE (reference sequence). The CDR3 contains 18 residues. V was trimmed by 1 base and J by 3 bases, leaving 23 bases between them. Using reference TRBV5-4 and TRBJ2-7 for the parts outside the CDR3, the full variable domain is ETGVTQSPTHLIKTRGQQVTLRCSSQSGHNTVSWYQQALGQGPQFIFQYYREEENGRGNFPPRFSGLQFPNYSSELNVNALELDDSALYLCASSLHSSREGHHYEQYFGPGTRLTVT.

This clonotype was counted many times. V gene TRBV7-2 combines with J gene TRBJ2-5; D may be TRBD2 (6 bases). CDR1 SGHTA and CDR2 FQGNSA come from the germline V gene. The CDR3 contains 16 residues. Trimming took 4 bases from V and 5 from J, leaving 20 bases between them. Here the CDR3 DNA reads TGTGCCAGCAGCTATGTAGGAGGGGTCGGAGGCGAGACCCAGTACTTC. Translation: CASSYVGGVGGETQYF.

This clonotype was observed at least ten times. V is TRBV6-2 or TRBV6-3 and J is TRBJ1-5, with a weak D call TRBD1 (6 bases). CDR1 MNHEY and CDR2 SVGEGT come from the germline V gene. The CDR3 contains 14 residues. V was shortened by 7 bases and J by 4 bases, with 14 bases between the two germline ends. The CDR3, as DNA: TGTGCCAGCACCGAGAGAGGGGGAAATCAGCCCCAGCATTTT. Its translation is CASTERGGNQPQHF.

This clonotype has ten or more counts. The CDR3 spells CASSLAGLAGAGSYNEQFF. Written as DNA, the CDR3 is TGTGCCAGCAGCTTGGCAGGACTAGCGGGGGCCGGCTCCTACAATGAGCAGTTCTTC. The rearrangement joins TRBV5-4 to TRBJ2-1; TRBD2 aligns across 13 bases. The V and J ends lost 0 bases and 0 bases, in that order; junction bases with no gene match: 6. Germline loops: CDR1 SGHNT, CDR2 YYREEE (reference sequence). The CDR3 is 19 residues long. The whole variable domain, filled in from reference TRBV5-4 and TRBJ2-1, reads ETGVTQSPTHLIKTRGQQVTLRCSSQSGHNTVSWYQQALGQGPQFIFQYYREEENGRGNFPPRFSGLQFPNYSSELNVNALELDDSALYLCASSLAGLAGAGSYNEQFFGPGTRLTVL.

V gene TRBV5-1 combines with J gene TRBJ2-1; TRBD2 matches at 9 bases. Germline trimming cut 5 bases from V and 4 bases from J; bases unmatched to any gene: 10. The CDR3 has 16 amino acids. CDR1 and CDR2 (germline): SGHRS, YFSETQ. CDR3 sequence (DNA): TGCGCCAGCAGGGGTCCGGGGCTAGCGGGGTACAATGAGCAGTTCTTC. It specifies CASRGPGLAGYNEQFF.

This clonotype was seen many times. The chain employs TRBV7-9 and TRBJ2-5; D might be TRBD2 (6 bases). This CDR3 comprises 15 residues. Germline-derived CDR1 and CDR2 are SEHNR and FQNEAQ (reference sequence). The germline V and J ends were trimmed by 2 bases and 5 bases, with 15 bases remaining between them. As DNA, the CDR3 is TGTGCCAGCAGCTTAATTTTCGGGAGAAGGGAGACCCAGTACTTC. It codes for CASSLIFGRRETQYF.

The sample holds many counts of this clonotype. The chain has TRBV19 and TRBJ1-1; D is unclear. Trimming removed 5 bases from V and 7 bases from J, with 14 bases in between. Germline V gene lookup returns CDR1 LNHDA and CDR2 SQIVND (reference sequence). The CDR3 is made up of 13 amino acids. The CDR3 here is CASSPLGRGEAFF. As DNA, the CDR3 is TGTGCCAGTAGTCCCCTGGGCAGAGGTGAAGCTTTCTTT.

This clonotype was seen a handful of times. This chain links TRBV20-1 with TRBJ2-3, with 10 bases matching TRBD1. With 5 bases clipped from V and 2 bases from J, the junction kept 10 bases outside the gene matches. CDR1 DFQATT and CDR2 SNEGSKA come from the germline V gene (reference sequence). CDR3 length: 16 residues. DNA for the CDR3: TGCAGTGCTCGGGAGGAGGACAGGGGGTACACAGATACGCAGTATTTT. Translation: CSAREEDRGYTDTQYF.

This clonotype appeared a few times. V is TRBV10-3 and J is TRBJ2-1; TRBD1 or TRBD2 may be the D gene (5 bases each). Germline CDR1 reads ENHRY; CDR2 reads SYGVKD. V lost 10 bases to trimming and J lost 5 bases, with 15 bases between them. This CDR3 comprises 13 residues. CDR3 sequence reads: CANRRDPDNEQFF. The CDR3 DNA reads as TGTGCCAACCGCAGGGACCCGGACAATGAGCAGTTCTTC.